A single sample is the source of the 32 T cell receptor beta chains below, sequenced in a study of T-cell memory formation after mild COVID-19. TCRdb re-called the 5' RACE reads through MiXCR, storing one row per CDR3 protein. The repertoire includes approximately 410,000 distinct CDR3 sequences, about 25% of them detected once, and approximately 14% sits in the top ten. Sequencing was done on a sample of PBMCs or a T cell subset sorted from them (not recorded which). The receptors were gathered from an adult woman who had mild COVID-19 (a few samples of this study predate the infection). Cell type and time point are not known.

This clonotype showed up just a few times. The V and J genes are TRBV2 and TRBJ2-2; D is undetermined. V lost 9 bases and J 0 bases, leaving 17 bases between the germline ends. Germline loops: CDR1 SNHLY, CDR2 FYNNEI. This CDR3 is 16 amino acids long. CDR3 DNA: TGTGCCAGTTTCCACCCGGCCAATGCGAACACCGGGGAGCTGTTTTTT. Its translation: CASFHPANANTGELFF.

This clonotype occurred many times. CDR3 nucleotide sequence: TGTGCCAGCAGCCCGCGACTAGTACTATACTACGAGCAGTACTTC. Translated: CASSPRLVLYYEQYF. This rearrangement joins TRBV3-1 to TRBJ2-7; TRBD2 is a possible D gene (6 bases). This CDR3 has 15 amino acids. V lost 4 bases to trimming and J lost 3 bases, with 16 bases between them. Germline lookup yields CDR1 LGHDT and CDR2 YNNKEL (reference sequence).

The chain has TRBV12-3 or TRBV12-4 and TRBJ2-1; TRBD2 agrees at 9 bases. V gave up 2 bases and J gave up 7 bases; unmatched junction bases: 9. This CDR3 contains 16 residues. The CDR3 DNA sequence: TGTGCCAGCAGTTTAACCCTAGCGGGGCCTGGGAATGAGCAGTTCTTC. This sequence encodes CASSLTLAGPGNEQFF.

The CDR3 nucleotides read TGTGCCAGTGGACAGGGAACTGGAAACACCATATATTTT. Encoded protein: CASGQGTGNTIYF. The chain combines TRBV15 with TRBJ1-3, with 8 bases that match TRBD1. This CDR3 region has 13 residues. Germline V lookup: CDR1 LNHNV, CDR2 YYDKDF (reference sequence). With 10 bases clipped from V and 2 bases from J, the junction kept 4 bases outside the gene matches.

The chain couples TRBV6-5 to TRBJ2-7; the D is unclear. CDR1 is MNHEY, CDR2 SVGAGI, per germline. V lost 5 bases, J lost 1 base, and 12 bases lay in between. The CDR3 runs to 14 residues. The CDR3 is CASSRTTISYEQYF. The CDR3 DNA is TGTGCCAGCAGTCGAACCACGATTTCCTACGAGCAGTACTTC.

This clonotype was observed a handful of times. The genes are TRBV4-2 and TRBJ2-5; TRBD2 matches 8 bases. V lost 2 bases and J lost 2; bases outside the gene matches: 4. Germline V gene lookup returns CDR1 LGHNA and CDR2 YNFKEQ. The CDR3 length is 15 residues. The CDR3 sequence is CASSQRSGGQETQYF. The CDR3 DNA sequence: TGTGCCAGCAGCCAAAGGTCGGGAGGGCAAGAGACCCAGTACTTC.

The CDR3 loop reads CASSKGFWSGQGNSNYGYTF. In nucleotides, the CDR3 is TGTGCCAGCAGCAAAGGGTTTTGGTCGGGACAGGGGAATTCTAACTATGGCTACACCTTC. J is TRBJ1-2 and V is TRBV21-1; TRBD1 is the table's D call, not checked against the DNA. TRBV21-1 is labeled a pseudogene. The CDR3 is made up of 20 amino acids.

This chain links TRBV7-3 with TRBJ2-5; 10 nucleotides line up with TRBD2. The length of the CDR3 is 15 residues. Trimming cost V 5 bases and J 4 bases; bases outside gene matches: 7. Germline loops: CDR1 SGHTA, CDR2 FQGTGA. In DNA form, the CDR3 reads TGTGCCAGCAGCGTTCTAGCGGGAGTTGCAGAGACCCAGTACTTC. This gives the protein CASSVLAGVAETQYF.

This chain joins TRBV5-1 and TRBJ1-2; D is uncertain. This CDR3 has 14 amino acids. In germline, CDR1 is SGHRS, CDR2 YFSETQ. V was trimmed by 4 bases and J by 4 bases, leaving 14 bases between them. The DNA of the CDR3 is TGCGCCAGCAGCGGACTGGAGAGCCTCTATGGCTACACCTTC. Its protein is CASSGLESLYGYTF.

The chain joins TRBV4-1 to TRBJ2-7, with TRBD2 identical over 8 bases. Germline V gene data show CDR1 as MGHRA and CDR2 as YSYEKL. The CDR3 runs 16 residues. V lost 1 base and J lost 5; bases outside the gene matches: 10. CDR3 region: CASSQVAAGDGHEQYF. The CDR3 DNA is TGCGCCAGCAGCCAAGTAGCAGCGGGAGACGGCCACGAGCAGTACTTC.

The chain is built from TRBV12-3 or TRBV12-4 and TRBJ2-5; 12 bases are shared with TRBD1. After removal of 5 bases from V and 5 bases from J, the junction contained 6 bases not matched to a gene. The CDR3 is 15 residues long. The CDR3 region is CASSPGQGASETQYF. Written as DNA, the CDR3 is TGTGCCAGCAGTCCGGGACAGGGGGCTTCTGAGACCCAGTACTTC.

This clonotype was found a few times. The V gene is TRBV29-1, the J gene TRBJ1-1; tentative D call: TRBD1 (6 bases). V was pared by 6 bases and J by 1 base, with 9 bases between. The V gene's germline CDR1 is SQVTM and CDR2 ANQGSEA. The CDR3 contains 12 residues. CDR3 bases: TGCAGCGTCGCACAGGGGAACACTGAAGCTTTCTTT. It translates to CSVAQGNTEAFF.

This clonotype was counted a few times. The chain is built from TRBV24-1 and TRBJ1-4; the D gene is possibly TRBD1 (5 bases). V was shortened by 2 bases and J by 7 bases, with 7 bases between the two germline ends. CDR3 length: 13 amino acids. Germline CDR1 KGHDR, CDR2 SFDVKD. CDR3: CATSDSGLEKLFF. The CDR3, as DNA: TGTGCCACCAGTGATTCGGGGCTTGAAAAACTGTTTTTT.

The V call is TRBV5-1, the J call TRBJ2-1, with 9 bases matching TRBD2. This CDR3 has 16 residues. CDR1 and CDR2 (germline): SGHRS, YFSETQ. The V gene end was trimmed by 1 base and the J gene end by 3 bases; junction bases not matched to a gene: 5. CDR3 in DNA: TGCGCCAGCAGCTTGCGTAGCGGGGGCTACTACAATGAGCAGTTCTTC. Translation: CASSLRSGGYYNEQFF.

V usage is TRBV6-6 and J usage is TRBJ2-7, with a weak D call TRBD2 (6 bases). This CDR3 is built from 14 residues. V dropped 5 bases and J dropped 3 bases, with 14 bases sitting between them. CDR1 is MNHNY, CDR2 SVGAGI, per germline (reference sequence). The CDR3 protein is CASSPSEGGYEQYF. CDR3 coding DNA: TGTGCCAGCAGTCCTAGTGAGGGAGGCTACGAGCAGTACTTC.

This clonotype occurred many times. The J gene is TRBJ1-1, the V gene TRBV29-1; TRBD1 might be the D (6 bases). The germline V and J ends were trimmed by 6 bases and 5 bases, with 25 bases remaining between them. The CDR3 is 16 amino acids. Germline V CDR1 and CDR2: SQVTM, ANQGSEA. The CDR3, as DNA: TGCAGCGTGGGGTTCGGGGGGCCCAGAGAGGGGACTGAAGCTTTCTTT. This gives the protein CSVGFGGPREGTEAFF.

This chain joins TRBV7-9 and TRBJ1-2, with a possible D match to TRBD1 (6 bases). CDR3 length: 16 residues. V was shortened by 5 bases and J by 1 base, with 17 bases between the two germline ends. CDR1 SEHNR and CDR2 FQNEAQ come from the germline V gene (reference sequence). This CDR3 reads CASSLRGGRDNYGYTF. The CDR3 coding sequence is TGTGCCAGCAGCCTCCGGGGGGGCAGGGATAACTATGGCTACACCTTC. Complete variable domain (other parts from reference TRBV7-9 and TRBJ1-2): DTGVSQNPRHKITKRGQNVTFRCDPISEHNRLYWYRQTLGQGPEFLTYFQNEAQLEKSRLLSDRFSAERPKGSFSTLEIQRTEQGDSAMYLCASSLRGGRDNYGYTFGSGTRLTVV.

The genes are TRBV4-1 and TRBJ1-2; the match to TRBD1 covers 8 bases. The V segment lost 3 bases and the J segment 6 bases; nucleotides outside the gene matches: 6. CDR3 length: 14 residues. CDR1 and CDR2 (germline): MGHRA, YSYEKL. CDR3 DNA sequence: TGCGCCAGCAGCCACACAGGGGGAGGAGATGGCTACACCTTC. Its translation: CASSHTGGGDGYTF.

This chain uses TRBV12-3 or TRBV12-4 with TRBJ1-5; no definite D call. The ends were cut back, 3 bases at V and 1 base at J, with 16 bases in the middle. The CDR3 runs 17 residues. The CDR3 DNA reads TGTGCCAGCAGTTTGGCTTTGGGGAGAAGCAGCAATCAGCCCCAGCATTTT. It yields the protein CASSLALGRSSNQPQHF.

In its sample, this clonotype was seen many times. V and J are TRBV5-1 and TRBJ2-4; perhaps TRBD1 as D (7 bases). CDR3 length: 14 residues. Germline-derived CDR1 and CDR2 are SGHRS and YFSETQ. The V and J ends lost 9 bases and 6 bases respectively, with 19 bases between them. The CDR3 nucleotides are TGCGCCAAGCTGCCGGAGGGGGCGCTAAACATTCAGTACTTC. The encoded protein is CAKLPEGALNIQYF.

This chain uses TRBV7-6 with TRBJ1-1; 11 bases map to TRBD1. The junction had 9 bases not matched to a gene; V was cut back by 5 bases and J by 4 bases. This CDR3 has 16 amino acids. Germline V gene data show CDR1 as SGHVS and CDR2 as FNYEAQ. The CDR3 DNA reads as TGTGCCAGCAGCGCACGGACAGGGGGCGTTCTCACTGAAGCTTTCTTT. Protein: CASSARTGGVLTEAFF. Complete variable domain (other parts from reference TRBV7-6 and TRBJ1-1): GAGVSQSPRYKVTKRGQDVALRCDPISGHVSLYWYRQALGQGPEFLTYFNYEAQQDKSGLPNDRFSAERPEGSISTLTIQRTEQRDSAMYRCASSARTGGVLTEAFFGQGTRLTVV.

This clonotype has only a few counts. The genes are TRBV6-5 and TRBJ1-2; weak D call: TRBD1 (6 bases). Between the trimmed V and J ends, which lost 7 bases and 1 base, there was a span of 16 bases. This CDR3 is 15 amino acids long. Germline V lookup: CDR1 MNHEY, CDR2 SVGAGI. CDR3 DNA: TGTGCCAGCACCCAGGGGAGGGACCTTAACTATGGCTACACCTTC. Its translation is CASTQGRDLNYGYTF.

This chain's CDR3 is CSVNLAGGLTDTQYF. The CDR3 region has the DNA TGCAGCGTTAATCTAGCGGGAGGGTTAACAGATACGCAGTATTTT. This chain joins TRBV29-1 and TRBJ2-3, with 12 positions matching TRBD2. Trimming removed 5 bases from V and 3 bases from J; junction bases left unmatched: 6. There are 15 residues in the CDR3. The germline gives CDR1 SQVTM, CDR2 ANQGSEA.

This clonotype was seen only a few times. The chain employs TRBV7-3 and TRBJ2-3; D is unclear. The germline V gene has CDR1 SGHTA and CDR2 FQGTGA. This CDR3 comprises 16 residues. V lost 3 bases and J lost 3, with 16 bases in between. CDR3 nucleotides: TGTGCCAGCAGCTTCTCTCCCTCGGGCCCTACAGATACGCAGTATTTT. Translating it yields CASSFSPSGPTDTQYF.

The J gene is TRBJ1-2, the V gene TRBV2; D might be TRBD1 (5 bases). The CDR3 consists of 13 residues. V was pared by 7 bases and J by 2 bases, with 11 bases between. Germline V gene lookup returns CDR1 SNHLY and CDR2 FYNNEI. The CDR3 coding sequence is TGTGCCAGCAACGCCGAGGGGAACTATGGCTACACCTTC. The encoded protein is CASNAEGNYGYTF.

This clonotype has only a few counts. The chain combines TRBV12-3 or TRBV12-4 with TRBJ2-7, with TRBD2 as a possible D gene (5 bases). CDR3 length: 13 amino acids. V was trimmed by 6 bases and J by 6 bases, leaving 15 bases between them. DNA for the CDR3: TGTGCCAGCAGACTAGGGAGTTCCCCCGAGCAGTACTTC. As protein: CASRLGSSPEQYF.

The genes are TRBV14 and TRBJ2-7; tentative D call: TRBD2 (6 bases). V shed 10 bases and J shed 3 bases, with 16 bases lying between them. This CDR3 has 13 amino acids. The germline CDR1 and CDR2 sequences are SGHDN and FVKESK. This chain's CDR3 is CATRRAGGYEQYF. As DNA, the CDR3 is TGTGCCACCCGACGGGCCGGGGGCTACGAGCAGTACTTC.

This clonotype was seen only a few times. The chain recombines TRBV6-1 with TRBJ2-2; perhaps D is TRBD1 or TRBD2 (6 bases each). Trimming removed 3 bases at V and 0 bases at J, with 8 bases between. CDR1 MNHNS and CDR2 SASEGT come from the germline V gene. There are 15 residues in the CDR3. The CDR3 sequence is CASSDGGPNTGELFF. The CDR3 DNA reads TGTGCCAGCAGTGATGGGGGGCCGAACACCGGGGAGCTGTTTTTT.

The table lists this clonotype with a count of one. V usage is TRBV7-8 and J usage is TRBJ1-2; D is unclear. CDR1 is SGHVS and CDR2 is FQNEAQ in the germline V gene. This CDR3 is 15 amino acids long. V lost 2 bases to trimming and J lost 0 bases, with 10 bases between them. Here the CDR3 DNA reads TGTGCCAGCAGCTTAAACGACAAAACTAACTATGGCTACACCTTC. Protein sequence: CASSLNDKTNYGYTF.

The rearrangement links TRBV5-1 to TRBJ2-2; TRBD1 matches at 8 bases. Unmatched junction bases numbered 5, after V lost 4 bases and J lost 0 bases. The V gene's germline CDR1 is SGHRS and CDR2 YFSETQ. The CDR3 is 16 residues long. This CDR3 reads CASSGRTGSNTGELFF. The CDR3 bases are TGCGCCAGCAGCGGGAGGACAGGGTCGAACACCGGGGAGCTGTTTTTT.

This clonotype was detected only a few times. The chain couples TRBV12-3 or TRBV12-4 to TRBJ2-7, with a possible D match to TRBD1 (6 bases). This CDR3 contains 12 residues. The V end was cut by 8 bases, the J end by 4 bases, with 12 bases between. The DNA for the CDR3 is TGTGCCAGCGTAGGGGGTACGTACGAGCAGTACTTC. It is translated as CASVGGTYEQYF.

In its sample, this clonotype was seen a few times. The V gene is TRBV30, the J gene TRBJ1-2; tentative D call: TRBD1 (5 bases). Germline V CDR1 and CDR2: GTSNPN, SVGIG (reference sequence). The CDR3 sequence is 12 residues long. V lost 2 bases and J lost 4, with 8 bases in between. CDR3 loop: CAWSWQGYGYTF. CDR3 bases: TGTGCCTGGAGTTGGCAGGGCTATGGCTACACCTTC.